Shown below are 32 T cell receptor beta chains from a single sample sequenced in a study of shared clonotypes between healthy human individuals. Clones were sequenced by immunoSEQ multiplex PCR, and TCRdb holds only the in-frame ones, with some missing. The table records roughly 810,000 clones, about 96% of them present only once. The naive CD8 population came from CD45RO-negative cells selected for CCR7, without terminally differentiated effector memory CD45RA+ cells. Sequencing used naive CD8+ T cells sorted from blood. The receptors come from a man aged 30-40 years in good health.

This chain joins TRBV25-1 and TRBJ2-7, with 11 bases lining up with TRBD2. The CDR3 totals 16 residues. Unmatched junction bases numbered 13, after V lost 6 bases and J lost 6 bases. Germline loops: CDR1 MGHDK, CDR2 SYGVNS. The CDR3 coding sequence is TGTGCCAGCAGGGGACCTACTAGCGGGAGCATTTTCGAGCAGTACTTC. Amino acid sequence: CASRGPTSGSIFEQYF.

This clone was counted a single time. J is TRBJ2-2 and V is TRBV5-1, with 9 bases that match TRBD1. From germline, CDR1 is SGHRS and CDR2 YFSETQ. Trimming at V came to 3 bases and at J to 5 bases, leaving 14 bases not matched to a gene. The CDR3 is 18 amino acids. The CDR3, as DNA: TGCGCCAGCAGCTCACCTTCGTCGGGACAGGGTATTACCGGGGAGCTGTTTTTT. This gives the protein CASSSPSSGQGITGELFF.

V gene TRBV10-2 combines with J gene TRBJ2-3, with 8 bases matching TRBD1. The germline V gene has CDR1 WSHSY and CDR2 SAAADI. V lost 4 bases, J lost 7 bases, and 19 bases stayed unmatched. The CDR3 is 18 amino acids. The CDR3 DNA follows: TGCGCCAGCAGTGGGCTCACGGCGGACAGGGCGGCTAGTCATACGCAGTATTTT. Protein: CASSGLTADRAASHTQYF.

This chain connects TRBV5-8 to TRBJ2-1; TRBD2 agrees at 7 bases. The CDR3 spans 16 residues. The V gene end was trimmed by 0 bases and the J gene end by 7 bases; junction bases not matched to a gene: 10. In germline, CDR1 is SGHTS, CDR2 YDEGEE. The CDR3 DNA reads as TGTGCCAGCAGCTTGGTGGCGGGAGCGGTGCAGAATGAGCAGTTCTTC. Protein sequence: CASSLVAGAVQNEQFF.

The V gene is TRBV10-3, the J gene TRBJ2-1; TRBD2 agrees at 8 bases. J was trimmed by 4 bases and V by 3 bases; bases with no gene match: 5. The CDR3 has 15 residues. Germline V lookup: CDR1 ENHRY, CDR2 SYGVKD. The DNA for the CDR3 is TGTGCCATCAGTGACGGGACTAGTAATTACAATGAGCAGTTCTTC. It specifies CAISDGTSNYNEQFF.

The V gene is TRBV19, the J gene TRBJ2-1, with D hard to call. The CDR3 spans 13 residues. V was trimmed by 3 bases and J by 6 bases, leaving 9 bases between them. Germline CDR1 is LNHDA and CDR2 is SQIVND (reference sequence). The CDR3 nucleotides read TGTGCCAGTAGTATGGGTCGGACCAATGAGCAGTTCTTC. Translation gives CASSMGRTNEQFF.

The chain is built from TRBV29-1 and TRBJ2-7; TRBD1 aligns across 9 bases. J gave up 0 bases and V 8 bases, and 8 bases lay outside the gene matches. CDR1 and CDR2 (germline): SQVTM, ANQGSEA. The CDR3 has 14 residues. This CDR3 reads CSTWDRDNSYEQYF. CDR3 bases: TGCAGCACCTGGGACAGGGATAACTCCTACGAGCAGTACTTC.

The chain employs TRBV7-6 and TRBJ2-1; D remains unclear. V lost 7 bases and J 6 bases, leaving 7 bases between the germline ends. Germline values: CDR1 SGHVS, CDR2 FNYEAQ. The CDR3 extends over 11 amino acids. Written as DNA, the CDR3 is TGTGCCAGCACTGAAGGCAATGAGCAGTTCTTC. Translated: CASTEGNEQFF.

V is TRBV27 and J is TRBJ2-7; 9 bases are shared with TRBD2. CDR1 MNHEY and CDR2 SMNVEV come from the germline V gene (reference sequence). The CDR3 runs 15 residues. The ends lost 2 bases at V and 3 bases at J; junction bases unmatched: 5. CDR3 loop: CASSLGASGIYEQYF. CDR3 bases: TGTGCCAGCAGTTTAGGCGCTAGCGGGATCTACGAGCAGTACTTC.

The rearrangement uses TRBV5-1 and TRBJ2-7, with 7 positions matching TRBD1. The V gene's germline CDR1 is SGHRS and CDR2 YFSETQ. The V and J ends lost 0 bases and 3 bases, in that order; junction bases with no gene match: 9. This CDR3 contains 16 residues. The CDR3 DNA follows: TGCGCCAGCAGCTTGGATGCAACAGGGGACGGCTACGAGCAGTACTTC. As protein: CASSLDATGDGYEQYF.

This clone was seen once. In the same sample, other DNA sequences code for this CDR3. This chain uses TRBV5-1 with TRBJ2-7, with D perhaps matching TRBD1 (6 bases). The V gene's germline CDR1 is SGHRS and CDR2 YFSETQ. Trimming took off 3 bases at V and 0 bases at J, with 7 bases between the two ends. The CDR3 spans 13 residues. The CDR3 sequence: CASSSDSSYEQYF. The CDR3 DNA reads TGCGCCAGCAGCTCGGACAGCTCCTACGAGCAGTACTTC. Variable domain in full (rest from reference TRBV5-1 and TRBJ2-7): KAGVTQTPRYLIKTRGQQVTLSCSPISGHRSVSWYQQTPGQGLQFLFEYFSETQRNKGNFPGRFSGRQFSNSRSEMNVSTLELGDSALYLCASSSDSSYEQYFGPGTRLTVT.

Here the CDR3 reads CASSFERRTDTQYF. DNA of the CDR3: TGTGCCAGCAGCTTTGAGCGCCGCACAGATACGCAGTATTTT. This chain links TRBV5-5 with TRBJ2-3; D call uncertain. Trimming cost V 2 bases and J 1 base, with 8 bases left between them. Germline CDR1 and CDR2: SGHKS and YYEKEE (reference sequence). CDR3 length: 14 amino acids.

J is TRBJ2-7 and V is TRBV5-6, with 9 bases identical to TRBD1. J was trimmed by 6 bases and V by 4 bases; bases with no gene match: 17. The CDR3 covers 17 residues. Germline V gene sequence: CDR1 SGHDT, CDR2 YYEEEE. CDR3 sequence reads: CASSPRDRVSGWGEQYF. The CDR3 DNA reads as TGTGCCAGCAGCCCCCGGGACAGGGTATCGGGGTGGGGCGAGCAGTACTTC.

The chain combines TRBV11-3 with TRBJ2-2; TRBD2 aligns across 8 bases. Germline assignment: CDR1 SGHNT and CDR2 YENEEA. V dropped 5 bases and J dropped 3; count of bases not matched to a gene: 5. CDR3 size: 15 residues. The chain's CDR3 is CASSHISGDTGELFF. CDR3 nucleotides: TGTGCCAGCAGCCACATTAGCGGGGACACCGGGGAGCTGTTTTTT.

This rearrangement joins TRBV27 to TRBJ2-7; D gene unclear. Germline V gives CDR1 MNHEY, CDR2 SMNVEV (reference sequence). The V gene lost 5 bases and the J gene lost 1 base, with 9 bases spanning the gap. The CDR3 is 13 residues long. Here the CDR3 reads CASSLRMSYEQYF. In DNA form, the CDR3 reads TGTGCCAGCAGTCTCCGAATGTCCTACGAGCAGTACTTC.

A word on this clone: Additional DNA sequences in this sample encode the identical CDR3. The rearrangement links TRBV13 to TRBJ2-3; D call uncertain. The CDR3 totals 11 residues. The germline gives CDR1 PRHDT, CDR2 FYEKMQ (reference sequence). V dropped 1 base and J dropped 4 bases, with 0 bases sitting between them. The CDR3 is CASSLADTQYF. The CDR3 DNA sequence: TGTGCCAGCAGCTTAGCAGATACGCAGTATTTT.

Here the CDR3 DNA reads TGTGCCAGCAGCTCGGCTTCGGGACAGGGGCTCAATCAGCCCCAGCATTTT. Encoded protein: CASSSASGQGLNQPQHF. This chain uses TRBV7-9 with TRBJ1-5; TRBD1 agrees at 10 bases. J was trimmed by 3 bases and V by 4 bases; bases with no gene match: 9. The length of the CDR3 is 17 residues. Germline V CDR1 and CDR2: SEHNR, FQNEAQ (reference sequence).

V gene TRBV27 combines with J gene TRBJ2-7; maybe TRBD2 (6 bases). The CDR3 has 14 amino acids. The V gene lost 2 bases and the J gene lost 5 bases, with 13 bases spanning the gap. The germline gives CDR1 MNHEY, CDR2 SMNVEV (reference sequence). The CDR3 coding sequence is TGTGCCAGCAGTTTACGGGGGAAACGGGACGAGCAGTACTTC. Amino acids: CASSLRGKRDEQYF.

The rearrangement links TRBV15 to TRBJ2-1, with TRBD2 identical over 12 bases. The CDR3 is made up of 17 amino acids. In germline, CDR1 is LNHNV, CDR2 YYDKDF (reference sequence). The J segment lost 4 bases and the V segment lost 4 bases, leaving 8 bases of the junction unmatched. In nucleotides, the CDR3 is TGTGCCACCAGCATCGGGACTAGCGGGTATCAGTACAATGAGCAGTTCTTC. The encoded protein is CATSIGTSGYQYNEQFF. Variable domain in full (rest from reference TRBV15 and TRBJ2-1): DAMVIQNPRYQVTQFGKPVTLSCSQTLNHNVMYWYQQKSSQAPKLLFHYYDKDFNNEADTPDNFQSRRPNTSFCFLDIRSPGLGDTAMYLCATSIGTSGYQYNEQFFGPGTRLTVL.

The rearrangement joins TRBV13 to TRBJ2-3; TRBD2 aligns across 8 bases. Germline loops: CDR1 PRHDT, CDR2 FYEKMQ (reference sequence). V trimming: 5 bases; J trimming: 4 bases; junction bases outside the gene matches: 5. The CDR3 runs to 14 residues. The CDR3, as DNA: TGTGCCAGCAGCCGAGCCGGGGGGGCAGATACGCAGTATTTT. The encoded protein is CASSRAGGADTQYF.

The chain recombines TRBV11-2 with TRBJ2-1; no reliable D call. CDR1 and CDR2 (germline): SGHAT, FQNNGV. The CDR3 consists of 13 residues. V lost 1 base, J lost 8 bases, and 9 bases lay in between. The CDR3 sequence: CASSLGGVHEQFF. For the CDR3, the DNA is TGTGCCAGCAGCTTAGGTGGGGTCCATGAGCAGTTCTTC.

This clone appeared a single time. The genes are TRBV27 and TRBJ2-7, with 8 bases lining up with TRBD1. The germline V gene encodes CDR1 MNHEY and CDR2 SMNVEV (reference sequence). This CDR3 contains 15 residues. V gave up 7 bases and J gave up 0 bases; unmatched junction bases: 8. The CDR3 here is CASTPRTGSSYEQYF. The CDR3 region has the DNA TGTGCCAGCACTCCGCGGACAGGGAGCTCCTACGAGCAGTACTTC.

CDR3 bases: TGTGCCAGCAGCTATACAGGGAGTATGGCAGATACGCAGTATTTT. Protein product: CASSYTGSMADTQYF. This sequence joins TRBV7-9 and TRBJ2-3, with D possibly matching TRBD1 (6 bases). Germline V gives CDR1 SEHNR, CDR2 FQNEAQ (reference sequence). V lost 4 bases to trimming and J lost 4 bases, with 15 bases between them. The CDR3 spans 15 residues.

V gene TRBV7-9 combines with J gene TRBJ2-1, with 7 bases fitting TRBD1. Trimming took 5 bases from V and 7 from J; bases not matched to a gene: 17. The CDR3 has 17 residues. CDR1 is SEHNR and CDR2 is FQNEAQ in the germline V gene (reference sequence). The CDR3 here is CASSPSPGQYPRNEQFF. In DNA form, the CDR3 reads TGTGCCAGCAGCCCCTCACCGGGACAGTATCCGAGGAATGAGCAGTTCTTC.

This clone appeared a few times. The genes are TRBV2 and TRBJ1-1; weak D call: TRBD1 (5 bases). V gave up 8 bases and J gave up 5 bases, with 12 bases separating them. CDR1 and CDR2 (germline): SNHLY, FYNNEI. This CDR3 has 12 amino acids. As DNA, the CDR3 is TGTGCCAGCCTCAGGGCTGGGACTGAAGCTTTCTTT. Protein product: CASLRAGTEAFF.

A note on this clone: One end of the junction is discordant with germline, which a read error may explain. The chain combines TRBV7-7 with TRBJ2-3; 15 bases match TRBD2. This CDR3 is built from 16 residues. From germline, CDR1 is SSHAT and CDR2 FNYEAQ (reference sequence). The CDR3 sequence: CASSIGLAGGPDTQYF. The CDR3, as DNA: TGTGCTAGCAGCATCGGACTAGCGGGAGGGCCGGATACGCAGTATTTT.

This chain joins TRBV9 and TRBJ2-3; D ambiguous. V lost 4 bases and J 7 bases, leaving 13 bases between the germline ends. The length of the CDR3 is 13 residues. Germline V gene lookup returns CDR1 SGDLS and CDR2 YYNGEE. This chain's CDR3 is CASSPQNSHTQYF. CDR3 bases: TGTGCCAGCAGCCCCCAAAACTCACATACGCAGTATTTT.

This clone was seen once. V gene TRBV4-1 combines with J gene TRBJ2-7; 9 nucleotides agree with TRBD2. The length of the CDR3 is 18 residues. Trimming cost V 3 bases and J 0 bases; bases outside gene matches: 12. The germline V gene has CDR1 MGHRA and CDR2 YSYEKL. As DNA, the CDR3 is TGCGCCAGCAGCCAGGGGTTTGGTGCGGGAGGGTTCTCCTACGAGCAGTACTTC. It yields the protein CASSQGFGAGGFSYEQYF.

This chain connects TRBV19 to TRBJ1-2, with a tentative D call TRBD1 (5 bases). V was trimmed by 4 bases and J by 4 bases, leaving 13 bases between them. The CDR3 is 14 amino acids. Per germline, CDR1 LNHDA and CDR2 SQIVND (reference sequence). CDR3 amino acids: CASSKSEGVYGYTF. CDR3 DNA sequence: TGTGCCAGTAGTAAGTCCGAAGGGGTCTATGGCTACACCTTC.

A note on this clone: An end of the junction does not agree with germline; a read error may underlie this. This sequence joins TRBV18 and TRBJ2-4; TRBD1 aligns across 8 bases. From germline, CDR1 is KGHSH and CDR2 LQKENI. The CDR3 sequence is 14 residues long. CDR3 nucleotide sequence: TGTGCCAGCTCCCCACCGGACAGGGTTAACATTCAGTACTTC. Its translation: CASSPPDRVNIQYF.

The chain employs TRBV5-8 and TRBJ2-7; D is unresolved. The germline V gene encodes CDR1 SGHTS and CDR2 YDEGEE. This CDR3 has 15 residues. The V end lost 0 bases, the J end lost 0 bases, and 10 bases lay between the germline ends. CDR3 residues: CASSLGKLSSYEQYF. The CDR3 coding sequence is TGTGCCAGCAGCTTGGGGAAACTAAGCTCCTACGAGCAGTACTTC.

The chain has TRBV19 and TRBJ2-4; D is possibly TRBD2 (6 bases). Germline values: CDR1 LNHDA, CDR2 SQIVND (reference sequence). With 3 bases removed from V and 4 bases from J, the gap between germline ends came to 13 bases. CDR3 size: 15 residues. The chain's CDR3 is CASSIRPGGKNIQYF. As DNA, the CDR3 is TGTGCCAGTAGTATTCGGCCCGGGGGAAAAAACATTCAGTACTTC. Variable domain in full (rest from reference TRBV19 and TRBJ2-4): DGGITQSPKYLFRKEGQNVTLSCEQNLNHDAMYWYRQDPGQGLRLIYYSQIVNDFQKGDIAEGYSVSREKKESFPLTVTSAQKNPTAFYLCASSIRPGGKNIQYFGAGTRLSVL.